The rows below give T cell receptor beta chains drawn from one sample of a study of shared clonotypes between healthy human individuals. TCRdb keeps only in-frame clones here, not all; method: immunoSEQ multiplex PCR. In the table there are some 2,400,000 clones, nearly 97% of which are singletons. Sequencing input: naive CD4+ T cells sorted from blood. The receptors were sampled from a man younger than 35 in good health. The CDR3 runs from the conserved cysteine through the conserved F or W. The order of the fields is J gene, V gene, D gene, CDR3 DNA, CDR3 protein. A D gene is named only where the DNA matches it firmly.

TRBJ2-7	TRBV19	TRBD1	TGTGCCAGTAGTGGCCGGGACAGCTCCTACGAGCAGTACTTC	CASSGRDSSYEQYF
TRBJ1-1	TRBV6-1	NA	TGTGCCAGCAGTGAAAGAACAGTCGATGAAGCTTTCTTT	CASSERTVDEAFF
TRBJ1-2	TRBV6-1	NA	TGTGCCAGTGCCCGGGGGTCGGACTATGGCTACACCTTC	CASARGSDYGYTF
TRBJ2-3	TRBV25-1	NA	TGTGCCAGCAGTGGACCGACAGATACGCAGTATTTT	CASSGPTDTQYF
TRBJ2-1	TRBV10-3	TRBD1	TGTGCCATCAGTGAATCACAGGGGGCCTACAATGAGCAGTTCTTC	CAISESQGAYNEQFF
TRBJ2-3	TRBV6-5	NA	TGTGCCAGCAGTTACGCCAGCCGCACAGATACGCAGTATTTT	CASSYASRTDTQYF
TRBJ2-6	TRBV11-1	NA	TGTGCCAGCAGCCCACCGGGACCCTTCGTGACCGGGGCCAACGTCCTGACTTTC	CASSPPGPFVTGANVLTF
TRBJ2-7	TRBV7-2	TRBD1	TGTGCCAGCAGCTTCCAGACAGGGCACGAGCAGTACTTC	CASSFQTGHEQYF
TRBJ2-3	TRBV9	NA	TGTGCCAGCAGCCTGGGGGGGGCAAACACTAGCACAGATACGCAGTATTTT	CASSLGGANTSTDTQYF
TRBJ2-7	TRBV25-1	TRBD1	TGTGCCAGCAGTGACCAGGACAGGGCCTACGAGCAGTACTTC	CASSDQDRAYEQYF
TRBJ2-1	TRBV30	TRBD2	TGTGCCTGGAGTCCACCAAGGACTAGCGTAAGTGAGCAGTTCTTC	CAWSPPRTSVSEQFF
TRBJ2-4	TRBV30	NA	TGTGCCTGGAGCGCATCTTGGGGTGACAAAAACATTCAGTACTTC	CAWSASWGDKNIQYF
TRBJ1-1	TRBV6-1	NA	TGTGCCAGCATCCTAGTTGAGGAGGCTGAAGCTTTCTTT	CASILVEEAEAFF
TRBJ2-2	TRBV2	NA	TGTGCCAGCAGCCTGCCCCCGGGACTGAACACCGGGGAGCTGTTTTTT	CASSLPPGLNTGELFF
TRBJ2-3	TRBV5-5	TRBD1	TGTGCCAGCAGCTGGGACAGGGGGAGTACGCAGTATTTT	CASSWDRGSTQYF
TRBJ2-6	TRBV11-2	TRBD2	TGTGCCAGCAGCTTAGATCAGGAGGCTAGCGGCGGCTCTGGGGCCAACGTCCTGACTTTC	CASSLDQEASGGSGANVLTF
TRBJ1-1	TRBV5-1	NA	TGCGCCAGCAGCTTGGCCGGGCGGCCGGGCACTGAAGCTTTCTTT	CASSLAGRPGTEAFF
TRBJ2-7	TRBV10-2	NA	TGCGCCAGCACCCGAAAACCCGGACAAAGCTCCTACGAGCAGTACTTC	CASTRKPGQSSYEQYF
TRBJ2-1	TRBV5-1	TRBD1	TGCGCCAGCAGCCCTTGGACAGGGGGCGCCTACAATGAGCAGTTCTTC	CASSPWTGGAYNEQFF
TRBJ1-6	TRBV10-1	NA	TGCGCCAGCAGTGAGTCGATTTCGGCAGGGGATTTCCTCCACTTT	CASSESISAGDFLHF
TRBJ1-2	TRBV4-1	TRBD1	TGCGCCAGCAGCCAATTGGACAGGGCCTCTGGTGGCTACACCTTC	CASSQLDRASGGYTF
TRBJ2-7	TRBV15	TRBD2	TGTGCCACCAGCAGAGGGGGGGGAACTAGCGGGATAGAAGAGCAGTACTTC	CATSRGGGTSGIEEQYF
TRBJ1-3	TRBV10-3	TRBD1	TGTGCCATCAGCCTAGGGACAGGGACCTCTGGAAACACCATATATTTT	CAISLGTGTSGNTIYF
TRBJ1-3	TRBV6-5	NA	TGTGCCAGCAGCCACAGGGCCGGGGACACCATATATTTT	CASSHRAGDTIYF
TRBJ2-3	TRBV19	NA	TGTGCCAGTAGACAAGGGGGGGCACCCCCAGATACGCAGTATTTT	CASRQGGAPPDTQYF
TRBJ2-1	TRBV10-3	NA	TGTGCCATCAGTGAGGCTAGCTTGGTTGAGCAGTTCTTC	CAISEASLVEQFF
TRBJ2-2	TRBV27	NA	TGTGCCAGCGGGCCCGGACAGATTTCCGGGGAGCTGTTTTTT	CASGPGQISGELFF
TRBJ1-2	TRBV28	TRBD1	TGTGCCAGCAGGTACCGGGACAGGGATTATGGCTACACCTTC	CASRYRDRDYGYTF
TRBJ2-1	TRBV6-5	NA	TGTGCCAGCAGTTACACTCAGAGCAATGAGCAGTTCTTC	CASSYTQSNEQFF
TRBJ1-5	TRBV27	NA	TGTGCCAGCAGTTTATCGAACAATCAGCCCCAGCATTTT	CASSLSNNQPQHF
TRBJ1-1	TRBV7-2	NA	TGTGCCAGCAGCCCTGAAGCTTTCTTT	CASSPEAFF
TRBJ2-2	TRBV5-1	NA	TGCGCCAGCAGAGAGTGGCTAAACACCGGGGAGCTGTTTTTT	CASREWLNTGELFF
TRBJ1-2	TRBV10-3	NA	TGTGCCATCAGTGACGGTGCGGGGCTCAACTATGGCTACACCTTC	CAISDGAGLNYGYTF